One and the same sample provided the 16 T cell receptor beta chains below, sequenced in a study of Tregs in tolerant kidney transplant recipients. Generated by immunoSEQ multiplex PCR, the TCRdb table keeps only in-frame clones and is missing some. The table lists around 85,000 clones, less than 95% of them singletons, with approximately 0.37% in the top ten. The specimen was Tregs from blood, collected before the transplant. Receptors were obtained from a human donor who received a combined kidney and bone marrow transplant.

This clone was counted a single time. The chain has TRBV5-1 and TRBJ2-2; D remains ambiguous. Germline V gene sequence: CDR1 SGHRS, CDR2 YFSETQ. CDR3 length: 12 residues. Trimming left V 0 bases short and J 4 bases short, with 1 base between. CDR3 protein: CASSLATGELFF. DNA of the CDR3: TGCGCCAGCAGCTTGGCCACCGGGGAGCTGTTTTTT.

The chain recombines TRBV7-2 with TRBJ2-1, with D possibly being TRBD2 (7 bases). Germline loops: CDR1 SGHTA, CDR2 FQGNSA. Trimming removed 4 bases from V and 3 bases from J, with 13 bases in between. The length of the CDR3 is 15 residues. For the CDR3, the DNA is TGTGCCAGCAGCTCCCAAGCGGGACACTACAATGAGCAGTTCTTC. Its translation is CASSSQAGHYNEQFF.

This chain joins TRBV9 and TRBJ2-1; TRBD2 agrees at 8 bases. Germline V CDR1 and CDR2: SGDLS, YYNGEE. The CDR3 sequence is 19 residues long. V was clipped by 1 base and J by 3 bases; unmatched bases: 15. CDR3 region: CASSVQAGARRGGYNEQFF. The DNA for the CDR3 is TGTGCCAGCAGCGTACAAGCGGGAGCCCGGAGAGGCGGCTACAATGAGCAGTTCTTC.

This rearrangement joins TRBV5-5 to TRBJ1-2, with D perhaps TRBD1 (6 bases). Germline V gives CDR1 SGHKS, CDR2 YYEKEE (reference sequence). CDR3 length: 15 residues. Deletions cut 3 bases from V and 5 bases from J, with 17 bases between. The CDR3 region has the DNA TGTGCCAGCAGCTACACGCCCAGGACAGAGTATGGCTACACCTTC. This encodes CASSYTPRTEYGYTF.

In this sample, this clone turned up once. The genes are TRBV7-8 and TRBJ2-3, with TRBD2 as a possible D gene (5 bases). The CDR3 totals 12 residues. The germline V gene has CDR1 SGHVS and CDR2 FQNEAQ. Deletions cut 5 bases from V and 6 bases from J, with 9 bases between. The CDR3 is CASSMTTDTQYF. Here the CDR3 DNA reads TGTGCCAGCAGCATGACTACGGATACGCAGTATTTT.

CDR3 in amino acids: CASSHTDRGRGETQYF. CDR3 DNA sequence: TGTGCCAGCAGCCACACGGACAGGGGGCGCGGTGAGACCCAGTACTTC. The gene calls are TRBV7-9 and TRBJ2-5, with 11 bases lining up with TRBD1. From germline, CDR1 is SEHNR and CDR2 FQNEAQ (reference sequence). Germline trimming cut 5 bases from V and 5 bases from J; bases unmatched to any gene: 10. The CDR3 runs to 16 residues.

The chain links TRBV2 to TRBJ2-7, with 12 bases identical to TRBD1. The V gene's germline CDR1 is SNHLY and CDR2 FYNNEI. This CDR3 contains 12 residues. The CDR3 loop is CSEGQGAEEQYF. CDR3 sequence (DNA): TGTTCAGAGGGACAGGGGGCGGAGGAGCAGTACTTC.

This chain links TRBV5-1 with TRBJ2-3; TRBD2 matches at 9 bases. Per germline, CDR1 SGHRS and CDR2 YFSETQ. The CDR3 has 18 residues. This chain's CDR3 is CAYGTWREGRGNTDTQYF. DNA for the CDR3: TGCGCTTATGGGACCTGGCGGGAGGGCCGTGGTAACACAGATACGCAGTATTTT.

The CDR3 here is CASSAGLGGTDTQYF. The DNA of the CDR3 is TGTGCCAGCAGCGCGGGACTAGGGGGCACAGATACGCAGTATTTT. The chain is built from TRBV9 and TRBJ2-3, with 8 positions matching TRBD2. The CDR3 loop spans 15 amino acids. Losses at the gene ends were 3 bases for V and 1 base for J; bases not matched to a gene: 4. CDR1 and CDR2 from the germline V gene are SGDLS and YYNGEE.

CDR3 DNA: TGTGCCAGCAGCGGCCAAGGGGGGCCGGAACAGCCCCAGCATTTT. Translating it yields CASSGQGGPEQPQHF. This chain connects TRBV7-2 to TRBJ1-5; TRBD1 is a possible D gene (6 bases). This CDR3 has 15 residues. The germline gives CDR1 SGHTA, CDR2 FQGNSA. V shed 5 bases and J shed 7 bases, with 18 bases lying between them.

This chain uses TRBV7-2 with TRBJ2-1; D not certain. V dropped 0 bases and J dropped 5 bases, with 8 bases sitting between them. CDR1 is SGHTA and CDR2 is FQGNSA in the germline V gene. The CDR3 runs to 14 residues. In DNA, the CDR3 is TGTGCCAGCAGCTTAGCGGGTCCCGACAATGAGCAGTTCTTC. Its protein product is CASSLAGPDNEQFF.

V usage is TRBV9 and J usage is TRBJ2-1; D is unresolved. V was cut by 2 bases and J by 4 bases, with 7 bases left in between. The germline CDR1 and CDR2 sequences are SGDLS and YYNGEE. The length of the CDR3 is 13 residues. The CDR3 DNA is TGTGCCAGCAGCGTTAGTACTTACAATGAGCAGTTCTTC. Protein product: CASSVSTYNEQFF.

This clone came up a few times. V usage is TRBV19 and J usage is TRBJ2-7, with D possibly being TRBD1 (6 bases). CDR3 length: 14 amino acids. Germline V gives CDR1 LNHDA, CDR2 SQIVND (reference sequence). V dropped 4 bases and J dropped 2 bases, with 12 bases sitting between them. CDR3 region: CASSTGQSPYEQYF. The CDR3 bases are TGTGCCAGTAGTACGGGACAATCACCCTACGAGCAGTACTTC.

The genes are TRBV6-5 and TRBJ2-3; no clear D gene. The CDR3 consists of 12 residues. Germline CDR1 is MNHEY and CDR2 is SVGAGI. V dropped 0 bases and J dropped 6 bases, with 4 bases sitting between them. CDR3 coding DNA: TGTGCCAGCAGTTACTCTGGGGATACGCAGTATTTT. It yields the protein CASSYSGDTQYF.

V usage is TRBV5-1 and J usage is TRBJ2-5; 7 positions agree with TRBD1. The DNA end favors TRBJ2-7, so the J call may be wrong. The germline gives CDR1 SGHRS, CDR2 YFSETQ. The CDR3 is made up of 15 amino acids. CDR3 sequence: CASSVTGTVSYEQYF. CDR3 in DNA: TGCGCCAGCAGCGTAACCGGGACAGTCTCCTACGAGCAGTACTTC.

The chain uses TRBV18 and TRBJ2-3; 9 bases are a match to TRBD1. Germline CDR1 and CDR2: KGHSH and LQKENI. V was pared by 3 bases and J by 3 bases, with 4 bases of the junction left unmatched. This CDR3 contains 15 residues. CDR3 coding DNA: TGTGCCAGCTCACCGACAGGGGGTACTACAGATACGCAGTATTTT. It specifies CASSPTGGTTDTQYF.